This record looks at one TCR beta chain sequence and its context. The antigen remains undetermined. This entry comes from a study of post-analysis software for immune sequencing data. Study results and limitations: Controls' normalized Chao1 diversity significantly exceeded that of multiple sclerosis patients. Strong co-clustering by F measure was evident for samples that had been prepared in the same batch.

cDNA libraries for TCR beta contained unique molecular identifiers. TCRdb re-called the PCR reads with MiXCR, one entry per CDR3 protein. The table records under 650,000 distinct CDR3 sequences, roughly 40% of them present only once. The clonotype comes from a girl under 18 with multiple sclerosis. Sequences were obtained from blood.

The CDR3, as DNA: TGCGCCAGCAGCTTGATGGTGGGGAAAGAGACCCAGTACTTC. Translated, it gives CASSLMVGKETQYF. This rearrangement joins TRBV5-1 to TRBJ2-5; D is ambiguous. This CDR3 region has 14 residues. Germline V gene sequence: CDR1 SGHRS, CDR2 YFSETQ. Trimming cost V 1 base and J 3 bases, with 10 bases left between them.